Here is one T cell receptor beta chain with its context. Antigen specificity is unknown. CDR3 length: 13 residues. V was pared by 2 bases and J by 6 bases, with 10 bases between. CDR1 SGHRS and CDR2 YFSETQ come from the germline V gene. Antigen-specific CD4+ T cells were first expanded with viral peptide pools by the ViraFEST assay and only then sequenced. Upon completion of approximately ten days in culture, CD4+ T cells were isolated. Each person got two doses of an mRNA SARS-CoV-2 vaccine, BNT162b2 or mRNA-1273. Vaccinated participants had no history of SARS-CoV-2 infection and tested negative for nucleocapsid antibodies. They grew 2 million to 2.5 million PBMC in each well, adding about 10 IU/ml IL-2 and 8.5 to 10 ug/ml peptides. Only in-frame clones appear in the TCRdb table, and some are missing; sequencing was by immunoSEQ multiplex PCR. The sample consists of around 30,000 clones, 65% to 80% of them appearing once.

These data come from a study of vaccination effects on CD4 cells after COVID-19. Turning to the study itself: Following the second dose by a median of 72 days, the post-vaccine samples were obtained.

The study, taken as a whole, reports: Within healthy vaccinees, only 1 of 255 vaccine-induced clones displayed cross-reactivity with common cold coronaviruses.

This receptor was identified in a human donor who received a COVID-19 vaccine. The chain uses TRBV5-1 and TRBJ2-3; D is possibly TRBD2 (6 bases). This material consisted of CD4+ T cells from PBMCs cultured with HCoV-NL63 spike peptides, taken after COVID-19 vaccination. CDR3 nucleotides: TGCGCCAGCAGCTTCCCGGGGGAGGATACGCAGTATTTT. Translation: CASSFPGEDTQYF.